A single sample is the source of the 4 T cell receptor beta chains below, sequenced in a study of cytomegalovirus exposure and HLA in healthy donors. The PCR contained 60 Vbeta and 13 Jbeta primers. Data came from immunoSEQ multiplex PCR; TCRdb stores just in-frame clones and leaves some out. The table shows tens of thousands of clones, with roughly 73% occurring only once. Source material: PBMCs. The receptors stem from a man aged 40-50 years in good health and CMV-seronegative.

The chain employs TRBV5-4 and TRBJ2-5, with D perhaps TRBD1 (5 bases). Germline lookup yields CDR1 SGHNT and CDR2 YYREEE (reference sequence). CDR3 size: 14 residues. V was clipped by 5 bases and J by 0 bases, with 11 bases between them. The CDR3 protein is CASSPDSYQETQYF. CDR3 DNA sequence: TGTGCCAGCAGTCCCGACAGTTACCAAGAGACCCAGTACTTC.

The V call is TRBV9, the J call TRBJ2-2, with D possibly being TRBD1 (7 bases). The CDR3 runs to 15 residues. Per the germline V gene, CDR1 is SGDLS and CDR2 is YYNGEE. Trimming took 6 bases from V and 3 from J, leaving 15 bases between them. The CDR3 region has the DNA TGTGCCAGCACCCGGCTCAGGGGGGACACCGGGGAGCTGTTTTTT. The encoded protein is CASTRLRGDTGELFF.

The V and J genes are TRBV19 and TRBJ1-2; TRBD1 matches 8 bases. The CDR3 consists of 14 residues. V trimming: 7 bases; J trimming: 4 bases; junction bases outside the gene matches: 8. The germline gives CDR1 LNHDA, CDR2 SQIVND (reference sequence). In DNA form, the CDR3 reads TGTGCCAGTACCGCAGGGGGCGTAGGCTATGGCTACACCTTC. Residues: CASTAGGVGYGYTF.

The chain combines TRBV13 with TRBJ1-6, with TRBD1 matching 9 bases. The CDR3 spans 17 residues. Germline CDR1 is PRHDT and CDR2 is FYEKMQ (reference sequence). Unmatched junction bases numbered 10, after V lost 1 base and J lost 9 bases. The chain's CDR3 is CASSLVSKQGAVSPLHF. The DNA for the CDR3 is TGTGCCAGCAGCTTAGTGTCAAAACAGGGGGCAGTTTCACCCCTCCACTTT.